The following is a T cell receptor beta chain sequence with its context. From germline, CDR1 is MDHEN and CDR2 SYDVKM. Trimming shortened V by 2 bases and J by 4 bases, and 12 bases separated the two germline ends. The CDR3 is 15 residues long. The data were obtained in a study of blood T cell repertoires in COVID-19. Study information: Samples taken during acute and convalescent COVID-19 were collected in the United States, Italy and Spain. Nucleic acid was either cDNA or gDNA, and it came from T cells, B-cell-depleted T cells, or PBMCs.

In the original analysis: Reference gene primers were amplified, and this amplification served to estimate nucleated cell counts. The protocol was immunoSEQ multiplex PCR, while the TCRdb copy is restricted to in-frame clones and leaves out a portion. V and J calls and clone size are given by that table; D and trimming were obtained from the DNA. The table lists roughly 230,000 clones, 80% to 85% of them singletons, with about 10% in the top ten. This chain connects TRBV28 to TRBJ1-3; D remains unclear. This TCR was recovered from a woman at least 80 years old with COVID-19, enrolled during active disease. Specimen: peripheral blood. The CDR3 DNA follows: TGTGCCAGCAGTTTAAGCAACGGGATCGGAAACACCATATATTTT. Translated: CASSLSNGIGNTIYF. Supplemented by reference TRBV28 and TRBJ1-3, the full variable domain reads DVKVTQSSRYLVKRTGEKVFLECVQDMDHENMFWYRQDPGLGLRLIYFSYDVKMKEKGDIPEGYSVSREKKERFSLILESASTNQTSMYLCASSLSNGIGNTIYFGEGSWLTVV.